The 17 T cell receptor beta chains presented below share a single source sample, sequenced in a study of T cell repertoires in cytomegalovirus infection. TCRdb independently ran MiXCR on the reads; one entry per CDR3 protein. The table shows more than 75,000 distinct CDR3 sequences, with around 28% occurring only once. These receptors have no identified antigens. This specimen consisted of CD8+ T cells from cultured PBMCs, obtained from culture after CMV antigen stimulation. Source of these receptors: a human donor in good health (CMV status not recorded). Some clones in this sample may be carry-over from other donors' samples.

The CDR3: CASSYQGQLNTEAFF. The CDR3 coding sequence is TGTGCCAGCAGTTACCAGGGACAGTTGAACACTGAAGCTTTCTTT. The chain couples TRBV6-5 to TRBJ1-1; 7 nucleotides align to TRBD1. V gave up 2 bases and J gave up 0 bases; unmatched junction bases: 3. The CDR3 has 15 residues. In germline, CDR1 is MNHEY, CDR2 SVGAGI.

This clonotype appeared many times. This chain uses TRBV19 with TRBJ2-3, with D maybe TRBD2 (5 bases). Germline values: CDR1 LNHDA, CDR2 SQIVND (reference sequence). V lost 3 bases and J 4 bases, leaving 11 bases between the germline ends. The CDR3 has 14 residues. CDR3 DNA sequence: TGTGCCAGTAGTATTATGGCGGGCGCAGATACGCAGTATTTT. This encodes CASSIMAGADTQYF. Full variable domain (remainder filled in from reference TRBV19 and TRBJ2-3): DGGITQSPKYLFRKEGQNVTLSCEQNLNHDAMYWYRQDPGQGLRLIYYSQIVNDFQKGDIAEGYSVSREKKESFPLTVTSAQKNPTAFYLCASSIMAGADTQYFGPGTRLTVL.

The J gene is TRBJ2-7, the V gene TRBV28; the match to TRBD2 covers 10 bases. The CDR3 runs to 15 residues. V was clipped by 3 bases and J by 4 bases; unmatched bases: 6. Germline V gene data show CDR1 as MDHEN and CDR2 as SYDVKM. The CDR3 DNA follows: TGTGCCAGCAGTTTCTCCACTAGCGGGGTTTACGAGCAGTACTTC. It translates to CASSFSTSGVYEQYF.

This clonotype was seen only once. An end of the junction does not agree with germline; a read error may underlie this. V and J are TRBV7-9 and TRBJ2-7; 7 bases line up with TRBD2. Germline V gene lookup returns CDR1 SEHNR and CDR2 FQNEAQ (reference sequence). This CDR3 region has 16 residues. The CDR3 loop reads CANSTNRDYPAYEQYF. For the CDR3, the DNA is TGTGCCAACAGCACCAACCGGGACTACCCCGCCTACGAGCAGTACTTC.

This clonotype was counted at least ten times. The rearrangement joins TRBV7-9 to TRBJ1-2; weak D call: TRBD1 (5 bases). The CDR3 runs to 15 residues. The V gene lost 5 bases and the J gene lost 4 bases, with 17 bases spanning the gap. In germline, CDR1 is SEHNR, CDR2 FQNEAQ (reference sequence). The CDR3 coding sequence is TGTGCCAGCAGCGCACCGTTAGACAGAAGCTATGGCTACACCTTC. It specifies CASSAPLDRSYGYTF.

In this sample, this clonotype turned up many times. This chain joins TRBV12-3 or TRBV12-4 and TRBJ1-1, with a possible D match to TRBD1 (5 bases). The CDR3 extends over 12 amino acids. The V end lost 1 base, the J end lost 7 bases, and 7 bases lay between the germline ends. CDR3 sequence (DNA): TGTGCCAGCAGTTTAGGGACAATTGAAGCTTTCTTT. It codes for CASSLGTIEAFF.

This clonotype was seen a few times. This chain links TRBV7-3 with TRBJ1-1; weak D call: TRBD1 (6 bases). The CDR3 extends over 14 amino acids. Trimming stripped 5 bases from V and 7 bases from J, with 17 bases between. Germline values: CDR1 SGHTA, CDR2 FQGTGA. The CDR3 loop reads CASSPMGGLGEAFF. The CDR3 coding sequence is TGTGCCAGCAGCCCGATGGGGGGGCTGGGTGAAGCTTTCTTT.

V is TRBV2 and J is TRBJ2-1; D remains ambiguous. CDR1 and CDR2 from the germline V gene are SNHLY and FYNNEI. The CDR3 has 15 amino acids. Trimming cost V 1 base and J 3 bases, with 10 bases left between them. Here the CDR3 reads CASSEVSQVYNEQFF. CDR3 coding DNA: TGTGCCAGCAGTGAAGTTAGCCAGGTCTACAATGAGCAGTTCTTC.

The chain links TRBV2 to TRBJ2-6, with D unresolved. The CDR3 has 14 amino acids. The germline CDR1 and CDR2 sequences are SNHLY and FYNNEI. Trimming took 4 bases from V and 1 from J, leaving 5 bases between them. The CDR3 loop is CASSGGSGANVLTF. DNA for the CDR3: TGTGCCAGCAGTGGGGGATCTGGGGCCAACGTCCTGACTTTC.

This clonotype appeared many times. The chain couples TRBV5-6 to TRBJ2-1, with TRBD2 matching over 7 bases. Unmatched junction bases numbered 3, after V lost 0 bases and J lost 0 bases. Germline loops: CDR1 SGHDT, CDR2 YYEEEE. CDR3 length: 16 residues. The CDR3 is CASSLDSGSSYNEQFF. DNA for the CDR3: TGTGCCAGCAGCTTGGATAGCGGGTCCTCCTACAATGAGCAGTTCTTC. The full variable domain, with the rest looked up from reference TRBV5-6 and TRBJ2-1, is DAGVTQSPTHLIKTRGQQVTLRCSPKSGHDTVSWYQQALGQGPQFIFQYYEEEERQRGNFPDRFSGHQFPNYSSELNVNALLLGDSALYLCASSLDSGSSYNEQFFGPGTRLTVL.

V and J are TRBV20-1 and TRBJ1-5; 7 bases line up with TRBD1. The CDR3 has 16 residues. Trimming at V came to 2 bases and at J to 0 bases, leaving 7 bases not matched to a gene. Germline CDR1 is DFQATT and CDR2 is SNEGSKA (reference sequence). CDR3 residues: CSARNSDRYSNQPQHF. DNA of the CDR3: TGCAGTGCTAGAAATTCGGACAGGTATAGCAATCAGCCCCAGCATTTT.

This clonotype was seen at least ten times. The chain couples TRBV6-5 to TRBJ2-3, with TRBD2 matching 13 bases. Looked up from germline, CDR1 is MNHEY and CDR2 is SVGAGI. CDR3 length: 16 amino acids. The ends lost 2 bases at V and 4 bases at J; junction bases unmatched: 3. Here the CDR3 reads CASSYRTSGGPDTQYF. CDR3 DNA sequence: TGTGCCAGCAGTTACCGGACTAGCGGGGGACCAGATACGCAGTATTTT.

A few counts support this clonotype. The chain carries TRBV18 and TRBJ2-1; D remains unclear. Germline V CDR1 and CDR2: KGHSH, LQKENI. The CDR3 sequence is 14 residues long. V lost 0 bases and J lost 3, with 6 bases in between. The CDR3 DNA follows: TGTGCCAGCTCACCACCGCAGCTCTACAATGAGCAGTTCTTC. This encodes CASSPPQLYNEQFF.

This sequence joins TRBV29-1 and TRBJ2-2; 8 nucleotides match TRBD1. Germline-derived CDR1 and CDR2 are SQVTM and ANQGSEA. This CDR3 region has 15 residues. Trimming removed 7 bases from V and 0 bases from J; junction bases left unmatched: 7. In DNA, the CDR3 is TGCAGCGCCTGGGACAGGACTACGAACACCGGGGAGCTGTTTTTT. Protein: CSAWDRTTNTGELFF.

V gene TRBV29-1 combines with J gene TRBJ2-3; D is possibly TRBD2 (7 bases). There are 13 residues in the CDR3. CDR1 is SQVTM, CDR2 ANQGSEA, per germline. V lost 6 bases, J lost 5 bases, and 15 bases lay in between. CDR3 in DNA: TGCAGCGTAGGGGGGGCCCAAGTAGATACGCAGTATTTT. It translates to CSVGGAQVDTQYF.

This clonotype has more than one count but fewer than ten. In DNA, the CDR3 is TGTGCCAGCAGCTCCGGACAGGGCAGGGTCTACGAGCAGTACTTC. This translates into CASSSGQGRVYEQYF. This chain joins TRBV7-6 and TRBJ2-7, with 8 positions matching TRBD1. Germline assignment: CDR1 SGHVS and CDR2 FNYEAQ. The CDR3 contains 15 residues. The J segment lost 3 bases and the V segment lost 4 bases, leaving 8 bases of the junction unmatched.

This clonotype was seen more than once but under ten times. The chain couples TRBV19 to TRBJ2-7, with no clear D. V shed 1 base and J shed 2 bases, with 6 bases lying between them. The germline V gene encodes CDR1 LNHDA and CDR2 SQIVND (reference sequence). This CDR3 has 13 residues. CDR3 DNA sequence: TGTGCCAGTAGTATAGGGACCACCTACGAGCAGTACTTC. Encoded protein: CASSIGTTYEQYF.